This T cell receptor (beta chain) was found in a study of blood T cell repertoires in COVID-19. Repertoires were generated with immunoSEQ multiplex PCR, while TCRdb's copy carries only in-frame clones and drops some. The sample holds over 65,000 clones, 70% to 90% seen once. V lost 0 bases, J lost 0 bases, and 9 bases lay in between. The CDR3 is 16 residues long. Germline CDR1 reads SGHDN; CDR2 reads FVKESK. This clone has just a few counts. The TCR originated in a man between 25 and 39 years old with acute or convalescent COVID-19. Sequences were obtained from peripheral blood. J is TRBJ1-3 and V is TRBV14; possible D gene TRBD1, 6 bases. The CDR3 sequence: CASSQDAGASGNTIYF. The CDR3 DNA is TGTGCCAGCAGCCAAGATGCGGGGGCCTCTGGAAACACCATATATTTT.